These 28 T cell receptor beta chains were all obtained from the same sample, sequenced in a study of CD8 T cells in ankylosing spondylitis (dated by TCRdb to the late 2010s). The method was 5' RACE. The reads were generated on an Illumina HiSeq 2500. TCRdb ran its own pipeline on the public reads, namely fastp trimming at Q25 and MiXCR clone calling, and kept in-frame beta chains. Rows matching on CDR3 protein sequence are summarized as one entry with the most common DNA and genes. The sample table lists 150,000 to 200,000 distinct CDR3 sequences, under 15% of them with a count of one. The ten largest account for 11% of the sample. Input material: blood, either unsorted or a sorted T cell fraction (not recorded which). The receptors were gathered from a female donor with ankylosing spondylitis or in good health (not recorded which).

This chain joins TRBV20-1 and TRBJ2-3; TRBD2 might be the D (6 bases). Between the trimmed V and J ends, which lost 0 bases and 10 bases, there was a span of 26 bases. The CDR3 extends over 17 amino acids. Germline CDR1 and CDR2: DFQATT and SNEGSKA (reference sequence). CDR3 coding DNA: TGCAGTGCTAGAGATATTGACGGGGGAGGTTTCCTTCACGCGCAGTATTTT. Amino acids: CSARDIDGGGFLHAQYF.

On this clonotype: This sequence may be a read error, since a much larger clone differs from it by one base. The chain links TRBV20-1 to TRBJ1-1; 8 bases fit TRBD1. The CDR3 contains 14 residues. J gave up 5 bases and V 5 bases, and 10 bases lay outside the gene matches. Germline CDR1 and CDR2: DFQATT and SNEGSKA (reference sequence). CDR3 nucleotides: TGCAGTGCTGAGGGCAGGGGGCGGAAGACTGAAGCTTTCTTT. Its translation: CSAEGRGRKTEAFF.

There are many counts of this clonotype. The genes are TRBV28 and TRBJ2-3, with D uncertain. CDR1 is MDHEN and CDR2 is SYDVKM in the germline V gene. V lost 5 bases and J lost 3, with 6 bases in between. This CDR3 spans 12 amino acids. CDR3: CASSLRTDTQYF. CDR3 nucleotides: TGTGCCAGCAGTCTCCGTACAGATACGCAGTATTTT. Full variable domain (remainder filled in from reference TRBV28 and TRBJ2-3): DVKVTQSSRYLVKRTGEKVFLECVQDMDHENMFWYRQDPGLGLRLIYFSYDVKMKEKGDIPEGYSVSREKKERFSLILESASTNQTSMYLCASSLRTDTQYFGPGTRLTVL.

The table lists this clonotype with a few counts. The V gene is TRBV25-1, the J gene TRBJ2-1; the match to TRBD2 covers 9 bases. The CDR3 loop spans 15 amino acids. J lost 2 bases, V lost 3 bases, and 2 bases had no gene match. Germline loops: CDR1 MGHDK, CDR2 SYGVNS. CDR3 protein: CASSDVAGAYNEQFF. The DNA for the CDR3 is TGTGCCAGCAGTGATGTAGCGGGAGCCTACAATGAGCAGTTCTTC.

This clonotype was observed at least ten times. The chain couples TRBV11-2 to TRBJ2-5; the match to TRBD2 covers 12 bases. V lost 5 bases and J lost 5; bases outside the gene matches: 6. This CDR3 comprises 15 residues. Germline CDR1 and CDR2: SGHAT and FQNNGV. The CDR3 loop is CASSVLAGGRETQYF. The CDR3 nucleotides are TGTGCCAGCAGCGTACTAGCGGGAGGAAGGGAGACCCAGTACTTC.

In its sample, this clonotype was seen many times. The chain links TRBV5-1 to TRBJ1-1; 10 bases fit TRBD1. V trimming: 3 bases; J trimming: 5 bases; junction bases outside the gene matches: 7. CDR1 is SGHRS and CDR2 is YFSETQ in the germline V gene. The CDR3 has 15 residues. CDR3 coding DNA: TGCGCCAGCAGCTCGTCCGGGACAGGGGCTACTGAAGCTTTCTTT. This sequence encodes CASSSSGTGATEAFF.

The CDR3 loop reads CASSGTGRDQPQHF. CDR3 nucleotide sequence: TGTGCCAGCAGTGGGACAGGGAGGGATCAGCCCCAGCATTTT. J is TRBJ1-5 and V is TRBV2; TRBD1 agrees at 8 bases. With 4 bases clipped from V and 5 bases from J, the junction kept 4 bases outside the gene matches. This CDR3 has 14 amino acids. Germline V gene lookup returns CDR1 SNHLY and CDR2 FYNNEI.

This rearrangement joins TRBV4-3 to TRBJ2-7; 8 bases are a match to TRBD1. Germline V gives CDR1 LGHNA, CDR2 YSLEER. With 5 bases clipped from V and 6 bases from J, the junction kept 6 bases outside the gene matches. The CDR3 is 13 residues long. The CDR3 coding sequence is TGCGCCAGCAGCTTAACAGGGGGAGGCGAGCAGTACTTC. It is translated as CASSLTGGGEQYF.

Comment on this clonotype: A much bigger clone sits one base away, suggesting this may be a read error. V usage is TRBV12-3 or TRBV12-4 and J usage is TRBJ2-1; 7 bases line up with TRBD1. Losses at the gene ends were 6 bases for V and 8 bases for J; bases not matched to a gene: 10. The CDR3 consists of 14 residues. The CDR3 loop reads CASRKDRDLYEQFF. CDR3 in DNA: TGTGCCAGCAGAAAAGACAGGGACCTCTATGAGCAGTTCTTC.

At least ten counts were recorded for this clonotype. The gene calls are TRBV20-1 and TRBJ1-4; D not resolved. Germline V gene lookup returns CDR1 DFQATT and CDR2 SNEGSKA (reference sequence). V was trimmed by 6 bases and J by 4 bases, leaving 9 bases between them. This CDR3 comprises 12 residues. CDR3 amino acids: CSALGSNEKLFF. In DNA form, the CDR3 reads TGCAGTGCCCTCGGGAGTAATGAAAAACTGTTTTTT.

The rearrangement links TRBV5-5 to TRBJ2-1, with 8 bases aligning to TRBD2. There are 17 residues in the CDR3. J gave up 6 bases and V 0 bases, and 11 bases lay outside the gene matches. The germline V gene encodes CDR1 SGHKS and CDR2 YYEKEE (reference sequence). CDR3 in amino acids: CASSLARYSGTGNEQFF. The CDR3 DNA follows: TGTGCCAGCAGCTTGGCGCGATATAGCGGGACCGGCAATGAGCAGTTCTTC.

This clonotype was seen repeatedly, ten times or more. The V call is TRBV25-1, the J call TRBJ2-1; D remains ambiguous. In germline, CDR1 is MGHDK, CDR2 SYGVNS. V was cut by 6 bases and J by 0 bases, with 6 bases left in between. The CDR3 has 13 amino acids. CDR3 sequence: CASRQSSYNEQFF. In DNA, the CDR3 is TGTGCCAGCAGACAGAGCTCCTACAATGAGCAGTTCTTC.

At least ten counts were recorded for this clonotype. This chain uses TRBV29-1 with TRBJ2-3, with D tentatively TRBD1 (5 bases). Germline CDR1 SQVTM, CDR2 ANQGSEA. With 2 bases removed from V and 2 bases from J, the gap between germline ends came to 14 bases. The CDR3 has 15 amino acids. In nucleotides, the CDR3 is TGCAGCGTTGAACGGGCCAGGGCCCCCACAGATACGCAGTATTTT. Encoded protein: CSVERARAPTDTQYF.

This clonotype was counted many times. V usage is TRBV12-3 or TRBV12-4 and J usage is TRBJ1-1; a possible D gene is TRBD1 (5 bases). Trimming stripped 5 bases from V and 3 bases from J, with 22 bases between. The CDR3 loop spans 17 amino acids. CDR3 bases: TGTGCCAGCAGTGTTAGGCAGGGTTTGGGTTGGGACACTGAAGCTTTCTTT. Its translation is CASSVRQGLGWDTEAFF.

This clonotype was counted at least ten times. The chain recombines TRBV29-1 with TRBJ1-1; D gene unclear. Per germline, CDR1 SQVTM and CDR2 ANQGSEA. This CDR3 region has 13 residues. V was trimmed by 5 bases and J by 6 bases, leaving 16 bases between them. CDR3 in DNA: TGCAGCGTTTCCCCCCTACTTAGCTCTGAAGCTTTCTTT. It codes for CSVSPLLSSEAFF. The whole variable domain, remainder taken from reference TRBV29-1 and TRBJ1-1, is SAVISQKPSRDICQRGTSLTIQCQVDSQVTMMFWYRQQPGQSLTLIATANQGSEATYESGFVIDKFPISRPNLTFSTLTVSNMSPEDSSIYLCSVSPLLSSEAFFGQGTRLTVV.

Points on this clonotype: This sequence may be a read error, since a much larger clone differs from it by one base. The V and J genes are TRBV12-3 or TRBV12-4 and TRBJ2-2; TRBD1 matches 10 bases. CDR3 size: 17 residues. Here the CDR3 reads CASSLGAGQGESGEMFF. CDR3 DNA sequence: TGTGCCAGCAGTTTAGGGGCTGGACAGGGGGAATCCGGGGAGATGTTTTTT.

This clonotype has only a few counts. This sequence joins TRBV5-6 and TRBJ2-1; D is perhaps TRBD2 (7 bases). V gave up 0 bases and J gave up 6 bases, with 16 bases separating them. The CDR3 consists of 16 residues. Germline V lookup: CDR1 SGHDT, CDR2 YYEEEE. CDR3 amino acids: CASSLDVRGAGNEQFF. In DNA form, the CDR3 reads TGTGCCAGCAGCTTGGATGTTCGGGGGGCTGGCAATGAGCAGTTCTTC.

This clonotype was seen only a few times. The genes are TRBV7-2 and TRBJ1-3; 10 nucleotides match TRBD1. This CDR3 is built from 16 residues. Unmatched junction bases numbered 4, after V lost 3 bases and J lost 2 bases. Germline loops: CDR1 SGHTA, CDR2 FQGNSA. DNA for the CDR3: TGTGCCAGCAGCTTGGGGACAGGGGATGCTGGAAACACCATATATTTT. Its translation: CASSLGTGDAGNTIYF.

Comments on this clonotype: One end of the junction varies from germline; a read error may be responsible. This chain connects TRBV12-5 to TRBJ2-2, with D possibly TRBD2 on 5 matching bases. Germline values: CDR1 LGHNT, CDR2 FRNRAP. The CDR3 is 13 amino acids. CDR3 DNA sequence: TGTACTAGTGCCCCGGGGAACACCGGGGAGCTGTTTTTT. Encoded protein: CTSAPGNTGELFF.

The chain links TRBV7-3 to TRBJ2-1; tentatively, D is TRBD1 (6 bases). Trimming cost V 2 bases and J 0 bases, with 17 bases left between them. The CDR3 is 18 residues long. The V gene's germline CDR1 is SGHTA and CDR2 FQGTGA. CDR3 sequence reads: CASSLGGPSMSSYNEQFF. CDR3 in DNA: TGTGCCAGCAGCTTAGGGGGCCCTAGCATGAGCTCCTACAATGAGCAGTTCTTC.

In its sample, this clonotype was seen many times. This chain links TRBV20-1 with TRBJ1-2; no clear D gene. The length of the CDR3 is 12 residues. Trimming pared 3 bases from V and 4 bases from J, leaving 9 bases between. Per the germline V gene, CDR1 is DFQATT and CDR2 is SNEGSKA (reference sequence). CDR3 bases: TGCAGTGCTAGGGTCGACGCCTATGGCTACACCTTC. Its protein product is CSARVDAYGYTF.

This clonotype was picked up many times. The chain uses TRBV5-6 and TRBJ1-2; D is uncertain. Trimming left V 6 bases short and J 2 bases short, with 11 bases between. The CDR3 is 13 residues long. Per the germline V gene, CDR1 is SGHDT and CDR2 is YYEEEE. In DNA, the CDR3 is TGTGCCAGCACCCCGGTGAGGAACTATGGCTACACCTTC. Protein product: CASTPVRNYGYTF.

In its sample, this clonotype was seen many times. The CDR3: CASRKPPTIGRDYEQYF. The CDR3 DNA reads as TGTGCCAGCAGAAAACCTCCGACCATCGGCAGGGACTACGAGCAGTACTTC. The chain employs TRBV6-2 or TRBV6-3 and TRBJ2-7, with a tentative D call TRBD1 (5 bases). The CDR3 contains 17 residues. Germline CDR1 MNHEY, CDR2 SVGEGT. V was clipped by 6 bases and J by 3 bases, with 24 bases between them.

The genes are TRBV7-2 and TRBJ2-7, with 10 bases aligning to TRBD2. There are 15 residues in the CDR3. Trimming took 1 base from V and 5 from J; bases not matched to a gene: 5. CDR1 and CDR2 from the germline V gene are SGHTA and FQGNSA. The CDR3 is CASSLVAGGGHEQYF. The CDR3, as DNA: TGTGCCAGCAGCTTAGTAGCGGGAGGTGGACACGAGCAGTACTTC.

This clonotype was recorded at least ten times. The chain is built from TRBV20-1 and TRBJ2-5; 15 bases fit TRBD2. The CDR3 sequence is 19 residues long. From germline, CDR1 is DFQATT and CDR2 SNEGSKA (reference sequence). Trimming took 0 bases from V and 1 from J; bases not matched to a gene: 9. CDR3 protein: CSARDVPGLAGGLQETQYF. The CDR3 region has the DNA TGCAGTGCTAGAGACGTTCCGGGACTAGCGGGGGGACTCCAAGAGACCCAGTACTTC.

This clonotype was picked up many times. The chain couples TRBV12-3 or TRBV12-4 to TRBJ2-5, with 11 positions matching TRBD2. V trimming: 3 bases; J trimming: 5 bases; junction bases outside the gene matches: 8. This CDR3 spans 16 amino acids. The CDR3, as DNA: TGTGCCAGCAGTTTTGTACTAGCGGGAGTTCGTGAGACCCAGTACTTC. It specifies CASSFVLAGVRETQYF.

Many counts were recorded for this clonotype. The CDR3 spells CSARDGLAGAPEQFF. CDR3 sequence (DNA): TGCAGTGCTAGAGATGGACTAGCGGGAGCTCCTGAGCAGTTCTTC. The chain links TRBV20-1 to TRBJ2-1; TRBD2 aligns across 13 bases. This CDR3 has 15 residues. Per the germline V gene, CDR1 is DFQATT and CDR2 is SNEGSKA (reference sequence). J was trimmed by 9 bases and V by 0 bases; bases with no gene match: 5.

This clonotype was counted ten times or more. The genes are TRBV12-3 or TRBV12-4 and TRBJ2-1; D perhaps matches TRBD2 (5 bases). This CDR3 has 16 amino acids. V was clipped by 1 base and J by 1 base, with 11 bases between them. CDR3 DNA sequence: TGTGCCAGCAGTTTAGGACTACTCGCTTCCTACAATGAGCAGTTCTTC. Encoded protein: CASSLGLLASYNEQFF.